This T cell receptor beta chain was captured in a study of neurological immune-mediated disorders. This clonotype has ten or more counts. Source material was 2 million unsorted PBMCs, stored at -80 °C in RNAlater. Via MiXCR, TCRdb re-called the 5' RACE reads, giving one row per CDR3 protein. The sample shows 35,000 or so distinct CDR3 sequences, over 9% of them seen only once. Sequenced sample: PBMCs. The TCR was taken from a woman aged 25 to 39 with HTLV-1-associated myelopathy (HAM/TSP).

Here the CDR3 DNA reads TGCAGTGCCAGACTAGTCCACGAGCAGTACTTC. It yields the protein CSARLVHEQYF. The chain carries TRBV20-1 and TRBJ2-7; a weak D match, TRBD2 (6 bases). CDR3 length: 11 amino acids. Trimming pared 6 bases from V and 5 bases from J, leaving 11 bases between. Germline V gene sequence: CDR1 DFQATT, CDR2 SNEGSKA (reference sequence).